This T cell receptor (beta chain) was observed in a study of Graves' ophthalmopathy and Graves' hyperthyroidism. Study summary: Upon initial diagnosis and before any treatment, peripheral blood was collected. Notes on the study in general: Between ophthalmopathy and stable hyperthyroidism, a 13-signature model drew a separation with about 88% sensitivity and approximately 77% specificity. Clonotypes were expanded in thyroid at above 0.001 frequency, and most also appeared in blood.

This clonotype was observed many times. Its specificity is unknown. TCR beta CDR3 regions were amplified from RNA transcripts. Scientists carried out first-round RT-PCR using HTBI primers and then a second-round multiplex PCR. MiXCR was run by TCRdb on the multiplex PCR reads, yielding one entry per CDR3 protein. The profile shows hundreds of thousands of distinct CDR3 sequences, roughly two fifths of them singletons. V shed 5 bases, J shed 8 bases, and the junction held 9 bases outside the gene matches. Germline loops: CDR1 SQVTM, CDR2 ANQGSEA. The CDR3 has 14 residues. Sample: peripheral blood. V gene TRBV29-1 combines with J gene TRBJ1-4; 9 nucleotides line up with TRBD1. The clonotype originates from an adult man with Graves' ophthalmopathy. DNA of the CDR3: TGCAGCGTTCCGAACAGGGGGCTGGGCGAAAAACTGTTTTTT. This gives the protein CSVPNRGLGEKLFF.